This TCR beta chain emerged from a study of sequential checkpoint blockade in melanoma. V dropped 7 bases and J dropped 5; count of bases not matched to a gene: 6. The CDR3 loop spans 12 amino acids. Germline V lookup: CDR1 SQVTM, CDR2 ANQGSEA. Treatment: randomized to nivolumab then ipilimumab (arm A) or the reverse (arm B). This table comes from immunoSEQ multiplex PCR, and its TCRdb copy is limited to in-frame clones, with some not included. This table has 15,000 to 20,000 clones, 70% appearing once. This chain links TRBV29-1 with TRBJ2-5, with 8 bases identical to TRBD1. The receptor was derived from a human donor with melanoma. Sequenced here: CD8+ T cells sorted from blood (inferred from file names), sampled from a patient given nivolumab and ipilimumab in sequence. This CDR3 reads CSGDRGGETQYF. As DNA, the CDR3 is TGCAGCGGCGACAGGGGCGGTGAGACCCAGTACTTC. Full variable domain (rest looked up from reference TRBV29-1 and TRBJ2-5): SAVISQKPSRDICQRGTSLTIQCQVDSQVTMMFWYRQQPGQSLTLIATANQGSEATYESGFVIDKFPISRPNLTFSTLTVSNMSPEDSSIYLCSGDRGGETQYFGPGTRLLVL.